The clone carrying this T cell receptor (beta chain) appeared a few times. Its antigen is still unknown. The data derive from a study of regulatory T cells in long-lasting Graves disease. Specified time point: newly diagnosed GD, antithyroid drugs for less than 3 months. RNA isolated from PBMCs was used to make the TCR library. After removal of 1 base from V and 0 bases from J, the junction contained 6 bases not matched to a gene. This CDR3 is 17 amino acids long. Germline lookup yields CDR1 LNHNV and CDR2 YYDKDF (reference sequence). The study, taken as a whole, reports: Under persistent disease, TRBV28, TRBJ1-2 and TRBJ2-5 were used preferentially. Because few samples were included, accuracy may have been lower.

HTBI primers from iRepertoire and Arm-PCR of CDR3 regions yielded the TCR beta libraries. TCRdb analysed the multiplex PCR reads with MiXCR anew, one entry per CDR3 protein. The data hold 350,000 to 550,000 distinct CDR3 sequences, with around 13% observed a single time. In addition, the sample was reused for a study of T cells in Graves' hyperthyroidism and ophthalmopathy. That investigation notes: The HTBI primer set was used in a first-round RT-PCR of the TCR CDR3.

The V gene is TRBV15, the J gene TRBJ1-2; TRBD1 matches 9 bases. The starting material was peripheral blood mononuclear cells (PBMCs), obtained at new diagnosis, from a patient treated with antithyroid drugs. The sequence derives from a woman in her 50s with Graves disease. CDR3 region: CATSRATRQGANYGYTF. The CDR3 region has the DNA TGTGCCACCAGCAGAGCTACGAGACAGGGGGCTAACTATGGCTACACCTTC.